This TCR beta chain was found in a study of blood T cell repertoires in COVID-19. Trimming at V came to 3 bases and at J to 5 bases, leaving 8 bases not matched to a gene. This CDR3 is built from 15 residues. Germline CDR1 MNHEY, CDR2 SVGAGI. Clones were sequenced by immunoSEQ multiplex PCR, and TCRdb holds only the in-frame ones, with some missing. The sample consists of over 200,000 clones, more than 70% of them appearing once. The rearrangement uses TRBV6-5 and TRBJ2-5; the match to TRBD1 covers 8 bases. The TCR sequence derives from a woman aged 60-75 years with acute or convalescent COVID-19. Sequencing was carried out using peripheral blood. For the CDR3, the DNA is TGTGCCAGCAGTTATCCCGGACAGGGAACGGAGACCCAGTACTTC. Protein: CASSYPGQGTETQYF.